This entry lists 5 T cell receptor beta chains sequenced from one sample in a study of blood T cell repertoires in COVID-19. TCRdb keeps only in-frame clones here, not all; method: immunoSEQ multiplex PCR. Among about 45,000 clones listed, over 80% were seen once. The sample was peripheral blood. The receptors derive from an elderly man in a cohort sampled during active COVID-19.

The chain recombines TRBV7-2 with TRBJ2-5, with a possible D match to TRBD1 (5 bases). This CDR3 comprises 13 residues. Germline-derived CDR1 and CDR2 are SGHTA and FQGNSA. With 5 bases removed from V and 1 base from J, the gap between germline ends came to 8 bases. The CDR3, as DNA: TGTGCCAGCAGCGCAGGGCCCCAAGAGACCCAGTACTTC. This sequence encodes CASSAGPQETQYF. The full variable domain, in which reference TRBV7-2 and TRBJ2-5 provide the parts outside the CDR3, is GAGVSQSPSNKVTEKGKDVELRCDPISGHTALYWYRQSLGQGLEFLIYFQGNSAPDKSGLPSDRFSAERTGGSVSTLTIQRTQQEDSAVYLCASSAGPQETQYFGPGTRLLVL.

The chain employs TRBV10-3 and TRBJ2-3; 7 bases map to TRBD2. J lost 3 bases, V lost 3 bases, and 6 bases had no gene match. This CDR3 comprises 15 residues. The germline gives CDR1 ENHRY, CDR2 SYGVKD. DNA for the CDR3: TGTGCCATCAGTGATGGGGGGGTTGGAACAGATACGCAGTATTTT. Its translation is CAISDGGVGTDTQYF.

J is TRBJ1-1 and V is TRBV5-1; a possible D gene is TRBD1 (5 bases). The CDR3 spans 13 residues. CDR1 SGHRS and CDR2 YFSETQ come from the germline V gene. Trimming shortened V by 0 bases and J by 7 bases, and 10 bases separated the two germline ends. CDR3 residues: CASSLGRAGEAFF. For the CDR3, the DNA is TGCGCCAGCAGCTTGGGCAGGGCTGGTGAAGCTTTCTTT.

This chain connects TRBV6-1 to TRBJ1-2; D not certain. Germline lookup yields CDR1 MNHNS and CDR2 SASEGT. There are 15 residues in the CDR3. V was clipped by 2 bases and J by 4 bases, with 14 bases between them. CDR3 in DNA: TGTGCCAGCAGTGAATCCCCGACTGGCCTCTATGGCTACACCTTC. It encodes CASSESPTGLYGYTF.

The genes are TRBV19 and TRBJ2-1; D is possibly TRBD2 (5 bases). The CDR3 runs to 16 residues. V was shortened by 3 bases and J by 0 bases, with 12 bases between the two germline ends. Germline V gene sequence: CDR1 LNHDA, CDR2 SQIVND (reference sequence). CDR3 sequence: CASSIYGVSSYNEQFF. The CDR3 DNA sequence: TGTGCCAGTAGTATTTACGGGGTAAGCTCCTACAATGAGCAGTTCTTC.